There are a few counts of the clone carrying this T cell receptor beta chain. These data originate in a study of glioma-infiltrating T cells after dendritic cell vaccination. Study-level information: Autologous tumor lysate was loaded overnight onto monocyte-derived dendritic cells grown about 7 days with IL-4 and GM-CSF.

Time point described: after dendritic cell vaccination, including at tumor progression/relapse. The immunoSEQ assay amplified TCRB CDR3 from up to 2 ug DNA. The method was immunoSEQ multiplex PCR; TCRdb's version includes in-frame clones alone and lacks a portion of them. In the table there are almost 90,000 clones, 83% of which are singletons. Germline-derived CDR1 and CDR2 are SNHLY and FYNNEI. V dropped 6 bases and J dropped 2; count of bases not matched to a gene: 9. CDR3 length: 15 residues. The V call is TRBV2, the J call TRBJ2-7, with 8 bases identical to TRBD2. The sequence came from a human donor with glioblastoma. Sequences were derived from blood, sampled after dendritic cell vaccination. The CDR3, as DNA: TGTGCCAGCAGGGTTGAGCGGGGGCCGACCTACGAGCAGTACTTC. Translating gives CASRVERGPTYEQYF.